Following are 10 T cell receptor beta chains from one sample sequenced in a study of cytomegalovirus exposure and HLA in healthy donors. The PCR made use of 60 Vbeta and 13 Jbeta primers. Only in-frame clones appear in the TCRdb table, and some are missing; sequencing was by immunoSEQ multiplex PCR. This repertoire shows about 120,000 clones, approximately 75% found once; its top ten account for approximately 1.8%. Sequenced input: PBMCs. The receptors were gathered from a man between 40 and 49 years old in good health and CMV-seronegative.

The CDR3 protein is CASIQSRGAYTGELFF. The CDR3 nucleotides are TGTGCCAGCATCCAAAGTCGGGGGGCTTATACCGGGGAGCTGTTTTTT. This rearrangement joins TRBV5-6 to TRBJ2-2, with TRBD2 as a possible D gene (7 bases). Trimming left V 6 bases short and J 5 bases short, with 20 bases between. This CDR3 region has 16 residues. Germline-derived CDR1 and CDR2 are SGHDT and YYEEEE.

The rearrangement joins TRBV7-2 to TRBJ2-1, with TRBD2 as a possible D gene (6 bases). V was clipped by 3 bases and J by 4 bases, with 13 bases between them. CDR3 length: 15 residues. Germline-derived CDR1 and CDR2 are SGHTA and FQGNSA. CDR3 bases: TGTGCCAGCAGCTTGAGTCCGGGGGTTTACAATGAGCAGTTCTTC. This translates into CASSLSPGVYNEQFF. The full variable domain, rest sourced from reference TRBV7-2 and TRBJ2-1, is GAGVSQSPSNKVTEKGKDVELRCDPISGHTALYWYRQSLGQGLEFLIYFQGNSAPDKSGLPSDRFSAERTGGSVSTLTIQRTQQEDSAVYLCASSLSPGVYNEQFFGPGTRLTVL.

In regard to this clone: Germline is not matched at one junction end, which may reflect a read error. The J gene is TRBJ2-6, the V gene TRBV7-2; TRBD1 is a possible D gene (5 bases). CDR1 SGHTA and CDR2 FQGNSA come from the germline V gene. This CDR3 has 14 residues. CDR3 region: CASSLDQGANGLTF. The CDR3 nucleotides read TGTGCCAGCAGCTTAGACCAGGGTGCCAACGGCCTGACTTTC.

CDR3 protein: CASSQSLPRGIFTGELFF. The CDR3 DNA reads as TGCGCCAGCAGCCAGTCCTTACCCAGGGGTATATTCACCGGGGAGCTGTTTTTT. The gene calls are TRBV4-3 and TRBJ2-2; weak D call: TRBD1 (6 bases). The V end lost 3 bases, the J end lost 4 bases, and 21 bases lay between the germline ends. CDR1 LGHNA and CDR2 YSLEER come from the germline V gene. The CDR3 has 18 residues.

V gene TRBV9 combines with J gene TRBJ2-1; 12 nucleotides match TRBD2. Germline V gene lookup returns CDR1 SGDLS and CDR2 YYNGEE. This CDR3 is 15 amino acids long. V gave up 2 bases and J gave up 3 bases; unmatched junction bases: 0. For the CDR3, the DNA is TGTGCCAGCAGCGTGGGACTAGCGGGCTACAATGAGCAGTTCTTC. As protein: CASSVGLAGYNEQFF.

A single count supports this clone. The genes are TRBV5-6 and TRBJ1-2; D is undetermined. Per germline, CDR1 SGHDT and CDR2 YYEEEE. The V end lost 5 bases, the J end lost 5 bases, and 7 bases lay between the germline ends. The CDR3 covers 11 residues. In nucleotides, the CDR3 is TGTGCCAGCAGACGGGAGTATGGCTACACCTTC. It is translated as CASRREYGYTF.

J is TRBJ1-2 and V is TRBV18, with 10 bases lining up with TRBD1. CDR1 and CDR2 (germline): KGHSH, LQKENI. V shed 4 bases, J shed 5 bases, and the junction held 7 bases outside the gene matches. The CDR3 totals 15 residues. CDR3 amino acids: CASSRRTGGSYGYTF. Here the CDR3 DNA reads TGTGCCAGCTCACGTCGGACAGGGGGATCTTATGGCTACACCTTC.

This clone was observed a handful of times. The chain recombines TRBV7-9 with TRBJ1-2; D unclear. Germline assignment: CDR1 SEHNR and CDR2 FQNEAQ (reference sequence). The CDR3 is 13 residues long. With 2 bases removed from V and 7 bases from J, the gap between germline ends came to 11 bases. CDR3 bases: TGTGCCAGCAGCTTACGTCCGGGGTCTGGCTACACCTTC. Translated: CASSLRPGSGYTF.

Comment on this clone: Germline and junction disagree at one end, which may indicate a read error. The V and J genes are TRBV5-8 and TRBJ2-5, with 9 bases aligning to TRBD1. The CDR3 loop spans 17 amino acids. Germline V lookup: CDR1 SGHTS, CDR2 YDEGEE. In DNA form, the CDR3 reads TGTGCCAGCAGCTTGGAAGGTATCGGGACAGGGTTACCCGGAATGGACTTC. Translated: CASSLEGIGTGLPGMDF.

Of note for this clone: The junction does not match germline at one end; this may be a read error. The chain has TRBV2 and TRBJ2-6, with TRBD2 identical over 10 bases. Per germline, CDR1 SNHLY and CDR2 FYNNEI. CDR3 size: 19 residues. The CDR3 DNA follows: TGTGCCAGCAGTGAAGCTAGGGCTAGCGGGGGCGCGGGGGCCAACGGCCTGACTTTC. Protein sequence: CASSEARASGGAGANGLTF.